What follows are 19 T cell receptor beta chains derived from one specimen sequenced in a study of blood T cell repertoires in COVID-19. The repertoire was sequenced with immunoSEQ multiplex PCR; TCRdb's copy has only in-frame clones and lacks some. The table has 190,000 or so clones, around 90% seen once; the top ten hold 0.6% to 0.8%. Specimen: peripheral blood. The receptors shown here come from a man in his fifties or sixties with acute or convalescent COVID-19.

The chain uses TRBV7-9 and TRBJ1-2; D gene uncertain. Germline V gene data show CDR1 as SEHNR and CDR2 as FQNEAQ (reference sequence). The CDR3 covers 15 residues. V lost 1 base to trimming and J lost 8 bases, with 17 bases between them. CDR3 sequence: CASSLVASMSGGYTF. DNA for the CDR3: TGTGCCAGCAGCTTAGTTGCATCGATGTCGGGAGGCTACACCTTC.

This clone was seen a single time. The CDR3 DNA follows: TGTGCCACCAGTGATAGGAGGCAGGGGAGCAATCAGCCCCAGCATTTT. Protein product: CATSDRRQGSNQPQHF. This rearrangement joins TRBV24-1 to TRBJ1-5; weak D call: TRBD1 (6 bases). Germline assignment: CDR1 KGHDR and CDR2 SFDVKD. V lost 3 bases to trimming and J lost 1 base, with 12 bases between them. CDR3 size: 16 residues.

The rearrangement joins TRBV3-1 (or the pseudogene TRBV3-2) to TRBJ2-7; tentative D call: TRBD2 (6 bases). The CDR3 is 13 amino acids. V was trimmed by 5 bases and J by 6 bases, leaving 14 bases between them. Per the germline V gene, CDR1 is LGHDT and CDR2 is YNNKEL (reference sequence). CDR3 in amino acids: CASSATQGGEQYF. CDR3 sequence (DNA): TGTGCCAGCAGCGCCACCCAGGGAGGCGAGCAGTACTTC.

CDR3 loop: CASSKRSGGAWISSYNEQFF. CDR3 coding DNA: TGTGCCAGTAGTAAAAGGTCAGGGGGCGCATGGATAAGCTCCTACAATGAGCAGTTCTTC. The V and J genes are TRBV19 and TRBJ2-1; 8 bases are shared with TRBD1. CDR3 length equals 20 residues. The V gene end was trimmed by 4 bases and the J gene end by 0 bases; junction bases not matched to a gene: 17. Germline V gene lookup returns CDR1 LNHDA and CDR2 SQIVND (reference sequence).

The CDR3 loop reads CASSYGTGIGTF. CDR3 bases: TGTGCCAGCAGTTACGGGACAGGGATCGGCACCTTC. The chain carries TRBV6-2 or TRBV6-3 and TRBJ1-2, with TRBD1 identical over 9 bases. This CDR3 spans 12 amino acids. Germline CDR1 reads MNHEY; CDR2 reads SVGEGT. V shed 2 bases and J 13 bases; nucleotides not matched to a gene: 5.

The count of this clone is one. The chain combines TRBV28 with TRBJ1-5; D uncertain. The CDR3 has 15 amino acids. V was trimmed by 3 bases and J by 1 base, leaving 10 bases between them. The germline CDR1 and CDR2 sequences are MDHEN and SYDVKM. The CDR3 bases are TGTGCCAGCAGTTTTACTCGGGGAAGCAATCAGCCCCAGCATTTT. It yields the protein CASSFTRGSNQPQHF.

The V and J genes are TRBV27 and TRBJ1-6; perhaps TRBD1 as D (6 bases). V was shortened by 5 bases and J by 2 bases, with 10 bases between the two germline ends. Germline V gene data show CDR1 as MNHEY and CDR2 as SMNVEV (reference sequence). The length of the CDR3 is 15 residues. The CDR3 coding sequence is TGTGCCAGCAGTCTACAGGGAGCCTATAATTCACCCCTCCACTTT. As protein: CASSLQGAYNSPLHF.

In its sample, this clone was seen a few times. This chain connects TRBV24-1 to TRBJ2-1, with a weak D call TRBD2 (6 bases). Germline CDR1 and CDR2: KGHDR and SFDVKD. CDR3 length equals 16 residues. V was trimmed by 4 bases and J by 2 bases, leaving 14 bases between them. CDR3 in amino acids: CATSDHSGIAYNEQFF. The CDR3 bases are TGTGCCACCAGTGACCATAGCGGAATTGCCTACAATGAGCAGTTCTTC.

Remarks on this clone: Likely a read error: the CDR3 ends without its conserved phenylalanine or tryptophan. The DNA is left out, because the CDR3 cannot be placed on it with certainty; the CDR3 is given as TCRdb lists it. V usage is TRBV21-1 and J usage is TRBJ2-3; the table's D call, TRBD1, was not checked against the DNA. TRBV21-1 is recorded as a pseudogene. The CDR3 spans 13 amino acids, including both terminal residues. The CDR3 loop reads CASSKKESRDSLC.

This sequence joins TRBV11-2 and TRBJ2-1, with D possibly being TRBD1 (5 bases). The CDR3 runs 13 residues. CDR1 is SGHAT and CDR2 is FQNNGV in the germline V gene. Trimming left V 7 bases short and J 7 bases short, with 14 bases between. The CDR3 here is CASTQDRKNEQFF. For the CDR3, the DNA is TGTGCCAGCACACAGGACCGAAAGAATGAGCAGTTCTTC. The full variable domain, rest sourced from reference TRBV11-2 and TRBJ2-1, is EAGVAQSPRYKIIEKRQSVAFWCNPISGHATLYWYQQILGQGPKLLIQFQNNGVVDDSQLPKDRFSAERLKGVDSTLKIQPAKLEDSAVYLCASTQDRKNEQFFGPGTRLTVL.

This chain links TRBV7-9 with TRBJ1-6, with a tentative D call TRBD1 (6 bases). This CDR3 has 17 amino acids. The germline V and J ends were trimmed by 1 base and 6 bases, with 16 bases remaining between them. Germline V CDR1 and CDR2: SEHNR, FQNEAQ (reference sequence). The CDR3 DNA follows: TGTGCCAGCAGCTTAGAATCCCCAAACAGGGCTAATTCACCCCTCCACTTT. It codes for CASSLESPNRANSPLHF.

This chain uses TRBV7-9 with TRBJ2-5, with 10 bases fitting TRBD1. CDR1 is SEHNR, CDR2 FQNEAQ, per germline (reference sequence). CDR3 length: 14 amino acids. The V and J ends lost 5 bases and 4 bases, in that order; junction bases with no gene match: 4. The CDR3 spells CASSTDRGLETQYF. CDR3 DNA sequence: TGTGCCAGCAGCACCGACAGGGGGCTAGAGACCCAGTACTTC.

The V call is TRBV28, the J call TRBJ1-4; no clear D gene. Germline V gene data show CDR1 as MDHEN and CDR2 as SYDVKM. The V end lost 5 bases, the J end lost 0 bases, and 13 bases lay between the germline ends. This CDR3 is built from 16 residues. DNA for the CDR3: TGTGCCAGCAGTCTCTCTGGCTCTGCAACTAATGAAAAACTGTTTTTT. It is translated as CASSLSGSATNEKLFF.

The chain recombines TRBV6-5 with TRBJ2-3; no clear D. V was clipped by 4 bases and J by 0 bases, with 8 bases between them. The CDR3 has 14 residues. CDR1 and CDR2 (germline): MNHEY, SVGAGI. The CDR3 sequence is CASSLDSSTDTQYF. CDR3 in DNA: TGTGCCAGCAGTTTAGACTCTAGCACAGATACGCAGTATTTT.

The chain couples TRBV30 to TRBJ2-3; TRBD2 aligns across 13 bases. Trimming cost V 7 bases and J 5 bases; bases outside gene matches: 6. This CDR3 is 14 amino acids long. Germline V gives CDR1 GTSNPN, CDR2 SVGIG (reference sequence). The DNA of the CDR3 is TGTGCCTACCGACTAGCGGGGGGCATAGATACGCAGTATTTT. It encodes CAYRLAGGIDTQYF.

The chain is built from TRBV25-1 and TRBJ2-7; 9 nucleotides match TRBD1. The V gene end was trimmed by 4 bases and the J gene end by 3 bases; junction bases not matched to a gene: 7. In germline, CDR1 is MGHDK, CDR2 SYGVNS. CDR3 length equals 15 residues. The CDR3 nucleotides are TGTGCCAGCAGTGCAACCGGGACAGGGATCTACGAGCAGTACTTC. The encoded protein is CASSATGTGIYEQYF.

The chain employs TRBV5-4 and TRBJ2-5, with 8 bases aligning to TRBD1. Germline assignment: CDR1 SGHNT and CDR2 YYREEE (reference sequence). The CDR3 has 15 amino acids. V shed 3 bases, J shed 5 bases, and the junction held 9 bases outside the gene matches. The CDR3 sequence is CASSSSTGAGETQYF. The CDR3 DNA reads TGTGCCAGCAGCTCGTCGACAGGGGCAGGGGAGACCCAGTACTTC.

The chain has TRBV6-6 and TRBJ2-2, with D tentatively TRBD1 (6 bases). V lost 5 bases, J lost 3 bases, and 13 bases lay in between. The germline gives CDR1 MNHNY, CDR2 SVGAGI (reference sequence). This CDR3 is 15 amino acids long. The CDR3 nucleotides read TGTGCCAGCAGTCCGACAGGTCGCCACACCGGGGAGCTGTTTTTT. As protein: CASSPTGRHTGELFF.

The V and J genes are TRBV4-3 and TRBJ1-3, with D perhaps matching TRBD1 (6 bases). Trimming removed 4 bases from V and 0 bases from J, with 19 bases in between. The CDR3 extends over 18 amino acids. CDR1 is LGHNA and CDR2 is YSLEER in the germline V gene. CDR3 in DNA: TGCGCCAGCAGCCTTATCGGGGGGCTTAAAGACTCTGGAAACACCATATATTTT. It yields the protein CASSLIGGLKDSGNTIYF.